This TCR beta chain was captured in a study of metastatic and nonmetastatic thyroid tumors. Germline lookup yields CDR1 SGHTA and CDR2 FQGTGA. Trimming removed 0 bases from V and 2 bases from J, with 19 bases in between. The CDR3 loop spans 18 amino acids. Ten or more counts support this clone. All patients were treatment-naive before thyroid surgery. TCRdb re-analyzed the PCR reads using MiXCR. The repertoire holds more than 8,500 clones, with less than 25% as singletons. This TCR was recovered from a female donor with papillary thyroid cancer or a benign thyroid nodule (not recorded which). Some clones in this sample may be carry-over from other donors' samples. The V call is TRBV7-3, the J call TRBJ2-5; possibly TRBD1 for D (6 bases). The source material was adjacent normal tissue. Written as DNA, the CDR3 is TGTGCCAGCAGCTTAACGCCGTTGGGGGCGGCCAATCAAGAGACCCAGTACTTC. Translating gives CASSLTPLGAANQETQYF.